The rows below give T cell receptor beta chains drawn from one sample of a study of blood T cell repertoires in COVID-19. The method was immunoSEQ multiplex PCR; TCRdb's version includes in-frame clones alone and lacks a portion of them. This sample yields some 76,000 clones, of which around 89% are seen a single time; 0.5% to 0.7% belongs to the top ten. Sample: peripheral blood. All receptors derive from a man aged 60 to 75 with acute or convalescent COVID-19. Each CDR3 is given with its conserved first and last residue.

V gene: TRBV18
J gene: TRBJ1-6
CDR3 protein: CASSPVQGFVSPLHF

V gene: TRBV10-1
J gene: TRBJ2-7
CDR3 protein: CASSRTGTGGEQYF

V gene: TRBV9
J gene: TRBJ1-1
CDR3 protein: CASSVAGVNTEAFF

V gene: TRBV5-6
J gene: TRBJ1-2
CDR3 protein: CASTQTGIPNYGYTF

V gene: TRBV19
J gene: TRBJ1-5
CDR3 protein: CASSTPGTPNQPQHF

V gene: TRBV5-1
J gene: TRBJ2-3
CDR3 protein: CASREDTDTQYF

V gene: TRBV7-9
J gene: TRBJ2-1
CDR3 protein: CASSWGLADYNEQFF

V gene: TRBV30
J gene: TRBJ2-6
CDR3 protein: CAWRSSGANVLTF

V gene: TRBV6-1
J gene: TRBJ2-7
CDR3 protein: CASSEALTGYEQYF

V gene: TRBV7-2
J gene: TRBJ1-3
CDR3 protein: CASSLRGHVSGNTIYF

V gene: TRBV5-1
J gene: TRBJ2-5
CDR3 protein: CASSLGPGRGTSGGQETQYF

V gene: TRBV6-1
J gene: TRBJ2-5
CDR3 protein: CASSESGPGGTQYF

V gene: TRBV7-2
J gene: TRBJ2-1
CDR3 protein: CASSEDSYNEQFF

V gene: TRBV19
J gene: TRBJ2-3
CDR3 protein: CASSETGAASTDTQYF

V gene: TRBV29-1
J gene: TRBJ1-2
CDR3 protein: CSVEDQYGYTF

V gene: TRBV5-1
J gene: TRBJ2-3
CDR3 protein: CASSSGGTSGRATDTQYF

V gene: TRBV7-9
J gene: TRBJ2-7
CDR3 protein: CASSPQGGEQYF

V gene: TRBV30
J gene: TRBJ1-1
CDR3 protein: CAWTGRGSTEAFF

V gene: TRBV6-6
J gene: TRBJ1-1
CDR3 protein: CASSSRGDTEAFF

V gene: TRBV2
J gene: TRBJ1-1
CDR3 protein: CASSPGTGAYTEAFF

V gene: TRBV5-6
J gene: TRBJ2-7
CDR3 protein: CASSRRQGAVSYYEQYF

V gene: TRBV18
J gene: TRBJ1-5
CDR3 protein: CASSPSRGQPQHF

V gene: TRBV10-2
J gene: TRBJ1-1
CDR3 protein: CASSRPIDSEAFF

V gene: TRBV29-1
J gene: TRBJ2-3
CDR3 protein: CSVPRQSSTDTQYF

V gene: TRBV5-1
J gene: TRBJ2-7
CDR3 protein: CASSLGLASLYEQYF

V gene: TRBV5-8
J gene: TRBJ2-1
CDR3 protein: CASSLGSSGRIYYNEQFF

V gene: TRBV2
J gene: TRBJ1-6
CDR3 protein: CASIPGQFNSPLHF

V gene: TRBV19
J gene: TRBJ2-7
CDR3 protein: CASSARDRGYEQYF

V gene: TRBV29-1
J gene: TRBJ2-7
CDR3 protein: CSVGTGGYEQYF